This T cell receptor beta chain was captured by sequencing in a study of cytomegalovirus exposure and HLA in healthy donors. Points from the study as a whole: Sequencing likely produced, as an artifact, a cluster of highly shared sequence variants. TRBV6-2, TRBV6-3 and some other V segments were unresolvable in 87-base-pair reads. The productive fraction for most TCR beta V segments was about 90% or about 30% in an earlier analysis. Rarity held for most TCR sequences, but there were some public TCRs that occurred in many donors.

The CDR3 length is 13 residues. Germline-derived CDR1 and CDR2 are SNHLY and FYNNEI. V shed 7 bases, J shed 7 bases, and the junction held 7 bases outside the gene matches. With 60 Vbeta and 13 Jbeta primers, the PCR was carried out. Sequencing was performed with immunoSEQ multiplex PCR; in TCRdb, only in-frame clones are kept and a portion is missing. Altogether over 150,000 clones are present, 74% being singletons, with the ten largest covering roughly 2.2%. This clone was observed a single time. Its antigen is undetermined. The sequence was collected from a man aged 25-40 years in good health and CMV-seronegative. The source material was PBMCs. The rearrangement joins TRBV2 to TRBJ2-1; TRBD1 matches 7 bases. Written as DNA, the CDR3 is TGTGCCAGCAATCCCGAGGGGGCGAATGAGCAGTTCTTC. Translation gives CASNPEGANEQFF. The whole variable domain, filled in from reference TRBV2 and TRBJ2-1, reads EPEVTQTPSHQVTQMGQEVILRCVPISNHLYFYWYRQILGQKVEFLVSFYNNEISEKSEIFDDQFSVERPDGSNFTLKIRSTKLEDSAMYFCASNPEGANEQFFGPGTRLTVL.